The sequence of this TCR beta chain was determined in a study of T cell responses to AZD1222 COVID-19 vaccine. Investigators merged groups given second doses at roughly 4 or roughly 12 weeks. To note about this clone: The target antigen is unknown.

TCRdb's table, derived via immunoSEQ multiplex PCR, lists solely in-frame clones and lacks some. The repertoire holds about 130,000 clones, approximately 92% seen once, with about 6.7% in the top ten. Study findings and constraints: Seropositive at baseline were only a handful of AZD1222 recipients.

Per the germline V gene, CDR1 is KGHSH and CDR2 is LQKENI. The CDR3 sequence is 13 residues long. Trimming pared 5 bases from V and 3 bases from J, leaving 10 bases between. This sequence was found in an adult who received the AZD1222 COVID-19 vaccine. V is TRBV18 and J is TRBJ1-1; D call uncertain. The starting material was peripheral blood, obtained 28 days after the second AZD1222 dose. The CDR3 DNA sequence: TGTGCCAGCTCAGGCGTGAGGGACACTGAAGCTTTCTTT. Its translation: CASSGVRDTEAFF.